The 27 T cell receptor beta chains listed next were all sequenced from one sample in a study of neurological immune-mediated disorders. TCRdb re-called the 5' RACE reads with MiXCR, one entry per CDR3 protein. The repertoire has tens of thousands of distinct CDR3 sequences, 2% to 2.5% of them found once; the top ten carry roughly 2.5%. Sequencing used PBMCs. These receptors came from a woman aged 45 to 65 with multiple sclerosis.

This clonotype has only a few counts. The chain recombines TRBV18 with TRBJ1-1; 9 nucleotides line up with TRBD1. This CDR3 is built from 14 residues. V shed 3 bases, J shed 4 bases, and the junction held 3 bases outside the gene matches. CDR1 is KGHSH and CDR2 is LQKENI in the germline V gene. In DNA form, the CDR3 reads TGTGCCAGCTCACCCAGACAGGGGGTCACTGAAGCTTTCTTT. Translation: CASSPRQGVTEAFF.

This clonotype was recorded at least ten times. V and J are TRBV6-1 and TRBJ2-3, with TRBD1 as a possible D gene (6 bases). V lost 2 bases, J lost 2 bases, and 8 bases lay in between. Germline V gene data show CDR1 as MNHNS and CDR2 as SASEGT. There are 14 residues in the CDR3. The CDR3 sequence is CASSEQGYTDTQYF. The CDR3 DNA reads as TGTGCCAGCAGTGAACAGGGGTACACAGATACGCAGTATTTT.

This clonotype appeared many times. The rearrangement joins TRBV5-1 to TRBJ2-5, with D maybe TRBD2 (7 bases). The germline V and J ends were trimmed by 0 bases and 7 bases, with 13 bases remaining between them. The germline CDR1 and CDR2 sequences are SGHRS and YFSETQ. The CDR3 covers 14 residues. The CDR3 here is CASSLDLGGRTQYF. CDR3 bases: TGCGCCAGCAGCTTGGATCTGGGGGGGCGGACCCAGTACTTC.

This clonotype was counted ten times or more. This chain joins TRBV7-2 and TRBJ2-3; TRBD2 agrees at 7 bases. Trimming removed 10 bases from V and 0 bases from J; junction bases left unmatched: 10. The CDR3 has 15 amino acids. Germline loops: CDR1 SGHTA, CDR2 FQGNSA. The CDR3 DNA sequence: TGTGCCACCGCGGGCGGGGGACCTAGCACAGATACGCAGTATTTT. Amino acids: CATAGGGPSTDTQYF.

In its sample, this clonotype was seen a few times. The gene calls are TRBV20-1 and TRBJ2-2; the D gene is possibly TRBD2 (7 bases). The CDR3 has 14 residues. Trimming took 4 bases from V and 3 from J, leaving 12 bases between them. CDR1 is DFQATT, CDR2 SNEGSKA, per germline (reference sequence). CDR3 sequence (DNA): TGCAGTGCTAAGGGGGGGGCCGACACCGGGGAGCTGTTTTTT. Amino acid sequence: CSAKGGADTGELFF.

This clonotype was detected many times. The chain recombines TRBV12-3 or TRBV12-4 with TRBJ2-7, with D perhaps TRBD1 (6 bases). CDR3 size: 12 residues. V shed 4 bases and J shed 7 bases, with 11 bases lying between them. CDR3 DNA: TGTGCCAGCAGTTCACAGGGATGGGAGCAGTACTTC. This encodes CASSSQGWEQYF.

This clonotype was recorded many times. V gene TRBV7-6 combines with J gene TRBJ1-5; D ambiguous. CDR1 is SGHVS, CDR2 FNYEAQ, per germline. V lost 6 bases to trimming and J lost 7 bases, with 13 bases between them. This CDR3 region has 13 residues. CDR3 nucleotide sequence: TGTGCCAGCAGTGAAGTGGAGTGGCAGCCCCAGCATTTT. The encoded protein is CASSEVEWQPQHF.

A note on this clonotype: One end of the junction does not line up with germline, which may come from a read error. The chain employs TRBV18 and TRBJ1-6; D perhaps matches TRBD1 (5 bases). CDR1 and CDR2 from the germline V gene are KGHSH and LQKENI. CDR3 length: 16 residues. As DNA, the CDR3 is TGTGCCAGCTCACTACGTGGGACGGGCGATAATTCACCCCTCAACTTT. Protein sequence: CASSLRGTGDNSPLNF.

This clonotype was counted ten times or more. This chain links TRBV12-3 or TRBV12-4 with TRBJ1-4; 8 bases map to TRBD1. The junction had 8 bases not matched to a gene; V was cut back by 6 bases and J by 8 bases. This CDR3 spans 14 amino acids. CDR3: CASRAGTGREKLFF. CDR3 nucleotide sequence: TGTGCCAGCAGGGCCGGGACAGGTAGAGAAAAACTGTTTTTT.

V gene TRBV4-2 combines with J gene TRBJ1-4; unclear D gene. The CDR3 runs 11 residues. Per the germline V gene, CDR1 is LGHNA and CDR2 is YNFKEQ. V shed 7 bases and J shed 7 bases, with 7 bases lying between them. CDR3 residues: CASMGFEKLFF. Here the CDR3 DNA reads TGTGCCAGCATGGGGTTTGAAAAACTGTTTTTT.

The sample holds many counts of this clonotype. CDR3: CASSLPGDDGYTF. The CDR3, as DNA: TGCGCCAGCAGCCTTCCGGGAGACGATGGCTACACCTTC. The chain joins TRBV5-1 to TRBJ1-2; no firm D call. Between the trimmed V and J ends, which lost 4 bases and 6 bases, there was a span of 13 bases. Germline CDR1 and CDR2: SGHRS and YFSETQ. The length of the CDR3 is 13 residues.

This clonotype appeared many times. The V gene is TRBV20-1, the J gene TRBJ1-1; D remains ambiguous. The CDR3 consists of 13 residues. Trimming removed 6 bases at V and 5 bases at J, with 16 bases between. CDR1 is DFQATT and CDR2 is SNEGSKA in the germline V gene (reference sequence). CDR3: CSASRKSGTEAFF. The CDR3, as DNA: TGCAGTGCCAGCAGGAAAAGTGGAACTGAAGCTTTCTTT.

This clonotype has ten or more counts. The genes are TRBV7-9 and TRBJ1-1; possible D gene TRBD1, 6 bases. The CDR3 is 13 amino acids. CDR1 SEHNR and CDR2 FQNEAQ come from the germline V gene (reference sequence). V was clipped by 5 bases and J by 4 bases, with 11 bases between them. The CDR3 sequence: CASSADSLTEAFF. The CDR3 DNA reads as TGTGCCAGCAGCGCGGACAGCCTCACTGAAGCTTTCTTT.

In this sample, this clonotype turned up many times. The chain has TRBV20-1 and TRBJ1-5; TRBD1 matches 9 bases. The junction had 8 bases not matched to a gene; V was cut back by 5 bases and J by 3 bases. The CDR3 extends over 15 amino acids. Germline-derived CDR1 and CDR2 are DFQATT and SNEGSKA (reference sequence). The CDR3 spells CSASPGTGYNQPQHF. In nucleotides, the CDR3 is TGCAGTGCTTCCCCCGGGACAGGGTACAATCAGCCCCAGCATTTT.

In this sample, this clonotype turned up a few times. This chain links TRBV20-1 with TRBJ2-2; no firm D call. Trimming cost V 1 base and J 0 bases, with 9 bases left between them. The CDR3 consists of 15 residues. From germline, CDR1 is DFQATT and CDR2 SNEGSKA (reference sequence). This CDR3 is CSARGDGTNTGELFF. The CDR3 DNA is TGCAGTGCTAGAGGAGACGGAACGAACACCGGGGAGCTGTTTTTT.

This clonotype occurred many times. The J gene is TRBJ1-2, the V gene TRBV7-9; D possibly corresponds to TRBD1 (5 bases). The V gene's germline CDR1 is SEHNR and CDR2 FQNEAQ (reference sequence). The CDR3 has 14 residues. V gave up 6 bases and J gave up 5 bases, with 16 bases separating them. In nucleotides, the CDR3 is TGTGCCAGCAGTGGCGGGACCCTTCGATATGGCTACACCTTC. It encodes CASSGGTLRYGYTF.

This clonotype came up many times. V usage is TRBV5-1 and J usage is TRBJ2-1; 9 positions agree with TRBD1. This CDR3 is built from 16 residues. Germline V gene sequence: CDR1 SGHRS, CDR2 YFSETQ. J was trimmed by 6 bases and V by 4 bases; bases with no gene match: 11. The CDR3 region has the DNA TGCGCCAGCAGCCCGGACAGGGGCCTTAAAGTCAATGAGCAGTTCTTC. Protein sequence: CASSPDRGLKVNEQFF.

This chain uses TRBV4-3 with TRBJ1-1; 7 bases are a match to TRBD1. Germline V gene data show CDR1 as LGHNA and CDR2 as YSLEER. The CDR3 extends over 15 amino acids. After removal of 2 bases from V and 5 bases from J, the junction contained 8 bases not matched to a gene. The CDR3 reads CASSQFTGDRTEAFF. CDR3 coding DNA: TGCGCCAGCAGCCAATTCACAGGGGATAGGACTGAAGCTTTCTTT.

This clonotype was observed at least ten times. This sequence joins TRBV5-1 and TRBJ1-6; D unclear. The V and J ends lost 1 base and 7 bases respectively, with 15 bases between them. Germline CDR1 and CDR2: SGHRS and YFSETQ. The CDR3 is 16 residues long. CDR3 amino acids: CASSLSGETKNSPLHF. The DNA for the CDR3 is TGCGCCAGCAGCTTGTCCGGGGAGACGAAAAATTCACCCCTCCACTTT. Full variable domain (remainder filled in from reference TRBV5-1 and TRBJ1-6): KAGVTQTPRYLIKTRGQQVTLSCSPISGHRSVSWYQQTPGQGLQFLFEYFSETQRNKGNFPGRFSGRQFSNSRSEMNVSTLELGDSALYLCASSLSGETKNSPLHFGNGTRLTVT.

Ten or more counts support this clonotype. This chain links TRBV2 with TRBJ1-4; D is uncertain. The V gene's germline CDR1 is SNHLY and CDR2 FYNNEI. The CDR3 is made up of 16 amino acids. V was pared by 5 bases and J by 0 bases, with 13 bases between. CDR3 bases: TGTGCCAGCAGTCAGCGTCTACTTGCAACTAATGAAAAACTGTTTTTT. It is translated as CASSQRLLATNEKLFF.

This chain links TRBV5-5 with TRBJ2-3, with 11 bases matching TRBD2. The J segment lost 7 bases and the V segment lost 0 bases, leaving 7 bases of the junction unmatched. The CDR3 is made up of 16 amino acids. CDR1 and CDR2 (germline): SGHKS, YYEKEE (reference sequence). In DNA, the CDR3 is TGTGCCAGCAGCTTGGGGACGGGACTAGCGGCGCATACGCAGTATTTT. It codes for CASSLGTGLAAHTQYF.

This clonotype was seen many times. The J gene is TRBJ2-1, the V gene TRBV6-2 or TRBV6-3, with 8 bases fitting TRBD2. Germline V gene data show CDR1 as MNHEY and CDR2 as SVGEGT. V lost 6 bases and J lost 16; bases outside the gene matches: 17. The CDR3 runs to 14 residues. CDR3: CASRGSAGERFYFF. DNA for the CDR3: TGTGCCAGCAGGGGATCAGCGGGAGAACGTTTCTATTTCTTC.

Only a few counts were recorded for this clonotype. This chain links TRBV21-1 with TRBJ1-5. TRBV21-1 is given as a pseudogene. The CDR3 runs to 12 residues. CDR3 loop: CASLGANQPQHF. CDR3 nucleotides: TGTGCCAGCCTGGGAGCTAATCAGCCCCAGCATTTT.

In its sample, this clonotype was seen many times. The rearrangement joins TRBV7-2 to TRBJ1-2; D remains ambiguous. CDR3 length: 15 residues. With 1 base removed from V and 7 bases from J, the gap between germline ends came to 16 bases. The germline V gene encodes CDR1 SGHTA and CDR2 FQGNSA. The CDR3 bases are TGTGCCAGCAGCTTAGTTCTGGGGTCCCCCGGTGGCTACACCTTC. It translates to CASSLVLGSPGGYTF.

This clonotype was seen a handful of times. The chain has TRBV5-4 and TRBJ2-7; TRBD2 aligns across 9 bases. This CDR3 comprises 15 residues. Trimming took 4 bases from V and 5 from J; bases not matched to a gene: 10. Germline-derived CDR1 and CDR2 are SGHNT and YYREEE (reference sequence). The CDR3 sequence is CASSTESGGFHEQYF. The CDR3 nucleotides are TGTGCCAGCAGCACAGAGAGCGGGGGGTTCCACGAGCAGTACTTC.

This clonotype was recorded many times. V and J are TRBV6-5 and TRBJ1-3; D gene uncertain. This CDR3 has 12 amino acids. Germline V gives CDR1 MNHEY, CDR2 SVGAGI. V was clipped by 6 bases and J by 0 bases, with 3 bases between them. The CDR3 loop is CASSPSGNTIYF. In DNA form, the CDR3 reads TGTGCCAGCAGCCCCTCTGGAAACACCATATATTTT.

This clonotype was seen more than once but under ten times. A read error may be the cause here, since a much bigger clone is one base away. The rearrangement uses TRBV6-2 or TRBV6-3 and TRBJ1-5; the D gene is possibly TRBD1 (5 bases). CDR3 length equals 15 residues. Germline V gene data show CDR1 as MNHEY and CDR2 as SVGEGT. DNA for the CDR3: TGTGCCAGCAGTTTTGGCAGGGCAAGCAATCAGCCCCAGAATTTT. Its protein product is CASSFGRASNQPQNF.